This entry is about one T cell receptor beta chain. The entry originates in a study of blood T cell repertoires in COVID-19. Study at large: Researchers got acute and convalescent COVID-19 samples from the United States, Italy and Spain.

Sequencing was performed with immunoSEQ multiplex PCR; in TCRdb, only in-frame clones are kept and a portion is missing. The sample yields roughly 80,000 clones, roughly 80% seen once. The material sequenced was peripheral blood. This receptor was obtained from a human donor in a cohort sampled during active COVID-19.

The CDR3 DNA is TGTGCCAGCAGCGGCGGCTATGGGGAGTACTACGAGCAGTACTTC. This sequence encodes CASSGGYGEYYEQYF. The gene calls are TRBV6-5 and TRBJ2-7; D might be TRBD2 (5 bases). CDR1 is MNHEY, CDR2 SVGAGI, per germline. The CDR3 runs to 15 residues. V lost 6 bases and J lost 3, with 18 bases in between.